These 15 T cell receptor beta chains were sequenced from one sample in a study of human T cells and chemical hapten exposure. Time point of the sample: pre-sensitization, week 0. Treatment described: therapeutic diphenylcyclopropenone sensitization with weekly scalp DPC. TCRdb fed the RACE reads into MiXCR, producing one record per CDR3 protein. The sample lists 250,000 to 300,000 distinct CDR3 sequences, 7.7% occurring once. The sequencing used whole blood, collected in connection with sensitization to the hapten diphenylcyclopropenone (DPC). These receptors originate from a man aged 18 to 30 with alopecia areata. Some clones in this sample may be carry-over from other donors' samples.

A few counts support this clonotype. CDR3 residues: CASSYSTGFRETQYF. The DNA for the CDR3 is TGTGCCAGCAGTTACTCGACCGGCTTTAGGGAGACCCAGTACTTC. V gene TRBV6-6 combines with J gene TRBJ2-5; D unclear. This CDR3 has 15 amino acids. The V gene lost 0 bases and the J gene lost 5 bases, with 13 bases spanning the gap. In germline, CDR1 is MNHNY, CDR2 SVGAGI (reference sequence).

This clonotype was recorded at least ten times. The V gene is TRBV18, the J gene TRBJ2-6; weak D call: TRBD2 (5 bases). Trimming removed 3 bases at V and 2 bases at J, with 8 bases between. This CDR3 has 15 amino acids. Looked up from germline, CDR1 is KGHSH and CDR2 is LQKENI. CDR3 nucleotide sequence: TGTGCCAGCTCACCTGCCGGGACTGGGGCCAACGTCCTGACTTTC. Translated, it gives CASSPAGTGANVLTF.

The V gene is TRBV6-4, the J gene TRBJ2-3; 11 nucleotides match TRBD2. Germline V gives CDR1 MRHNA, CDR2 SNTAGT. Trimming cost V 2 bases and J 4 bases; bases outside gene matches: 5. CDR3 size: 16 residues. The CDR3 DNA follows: TGTGCCAGCAGTGACCATAGCGGGGGGGCCCCAGATACGCAGTATTTT. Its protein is CASSDHSGGAPDTQYF.

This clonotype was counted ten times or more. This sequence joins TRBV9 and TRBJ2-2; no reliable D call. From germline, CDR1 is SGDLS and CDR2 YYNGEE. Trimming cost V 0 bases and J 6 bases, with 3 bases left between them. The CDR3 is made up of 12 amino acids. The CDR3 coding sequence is TGTGCCAGCAGCGTAGCTGCCGGGGAGCTGTTTTTT. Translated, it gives CASSVAAGELFF. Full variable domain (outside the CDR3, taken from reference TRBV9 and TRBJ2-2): DSGVTQTPKHLITATGQRVTLRCSPRSGDLSVYWYQQSLDQGLQFLIQYYNGEERAKGNILERFSAQQFPDLHSELNLSSLELGDSALYFCASSVAAGELFFGEGSRLTVL.

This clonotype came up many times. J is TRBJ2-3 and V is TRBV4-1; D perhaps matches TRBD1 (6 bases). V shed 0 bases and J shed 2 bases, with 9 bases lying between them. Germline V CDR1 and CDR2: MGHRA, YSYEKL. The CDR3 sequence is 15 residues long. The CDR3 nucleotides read TGCGCCAGCAGCCAAGAGGACAGTAACACAGATACGCAGTATTTT. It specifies CASSQEDSNTDTQYF.

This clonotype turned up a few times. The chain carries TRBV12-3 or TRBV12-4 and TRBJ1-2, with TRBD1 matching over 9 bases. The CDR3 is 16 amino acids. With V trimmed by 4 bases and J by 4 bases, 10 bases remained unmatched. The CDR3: CASSSPGQGLFYGYTF. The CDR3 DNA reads TGTGCCAGCAGTTCCCCGGGACAGGGACTTTTCTATGGCTACACCTTC.

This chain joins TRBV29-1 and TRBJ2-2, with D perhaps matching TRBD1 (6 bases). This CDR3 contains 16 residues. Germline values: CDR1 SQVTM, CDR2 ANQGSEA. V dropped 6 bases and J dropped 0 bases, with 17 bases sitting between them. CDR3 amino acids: CSVVTPGHANTGELFF. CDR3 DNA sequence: TGCAGCGTAGTTACACCGGGACACGCGAACACCGGGGAGCTGTTTTTT.

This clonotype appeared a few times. In nucleotides, the CDR3 is TGTGCCAGCAGCCGTTCGGACGGTAATTCACCCCTCCACTTT. Protein sequence: CASSRSDGNSPLHF. The chain recombines TRBV7-9 with TRBJ1-6; no clear D. The germline V gene encodes CDR1 SEHNR and CDR2 FQNEAQ (reference sequence). This CDR3 is built from 14 residues. Trimming pared 5 bases from V and 6 bases from J, leaving 11 bases between. The variable domain in full, completed from reference TRBV7-9 and TRBJ1-6, reads DTGVSQNPRHKITKRGQNVTFRCDPISEHNRLYWYRQTLGQGPEFLTYFQNEAQLEKSRLLSDRFSAERPKGSFSTLEIQRTEQGDSAMYLCASSRSDGNSPLHFGNGTRLTVT.

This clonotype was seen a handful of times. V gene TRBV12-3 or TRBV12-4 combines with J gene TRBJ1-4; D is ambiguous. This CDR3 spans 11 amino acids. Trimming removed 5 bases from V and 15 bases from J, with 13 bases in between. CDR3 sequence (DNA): TGTGCCAGCAGTGCCCTTGGAAAGATGTTTTTT. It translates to CASSALGKMFF.

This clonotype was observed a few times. The CDR3 DNA reads TGTGCCAGCCTTACGAGCTCTGGGGCCAACGTCCTGACTTTC. Translation gives CASLTSSGANVLTF. V and J are TRBV7-9 and TRBJ2-6, with D uncertain. Germline V gene sequence: CDR1 SEHNR, CDR2 FQNEAQ (reference sequence). V was trimmed by 8 bases and J by 0 bases, leaving 8 bases between them. The CDR3 extends over 14 amino acids.

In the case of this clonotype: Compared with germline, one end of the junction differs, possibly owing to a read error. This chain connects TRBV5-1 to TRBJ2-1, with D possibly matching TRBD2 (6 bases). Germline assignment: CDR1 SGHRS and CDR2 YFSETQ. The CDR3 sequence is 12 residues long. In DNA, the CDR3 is TGCGTCAGCGTGGGCGGGGCGTATGAGCAGTTCTTC. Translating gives CVSVGGAYEQFF.

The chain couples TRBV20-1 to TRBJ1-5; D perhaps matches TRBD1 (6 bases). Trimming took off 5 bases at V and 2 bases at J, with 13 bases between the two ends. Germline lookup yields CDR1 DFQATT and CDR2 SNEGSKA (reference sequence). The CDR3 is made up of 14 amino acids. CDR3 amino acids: CSAVRYRGNQPQHF. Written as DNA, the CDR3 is TGCAGTGCTGTACGATACAGGGGCAATCAGCCCCAGCATTTT.

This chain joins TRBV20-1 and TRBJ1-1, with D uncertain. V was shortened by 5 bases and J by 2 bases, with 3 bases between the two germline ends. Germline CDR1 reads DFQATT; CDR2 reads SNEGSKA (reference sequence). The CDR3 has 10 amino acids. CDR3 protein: CSAHNTEAFF. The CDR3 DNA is TGCAGTGCTCACAACACTGAAGCTTTCTTT.

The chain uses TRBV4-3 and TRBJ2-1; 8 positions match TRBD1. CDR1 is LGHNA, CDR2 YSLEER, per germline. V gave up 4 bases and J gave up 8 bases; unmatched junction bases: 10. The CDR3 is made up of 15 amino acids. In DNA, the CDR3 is TGCGCCAGCAGCCCTTTTGGACAGGGCGAGGATGAGCAGTTCTTC. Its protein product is CASSPFGQGEDEQFF.

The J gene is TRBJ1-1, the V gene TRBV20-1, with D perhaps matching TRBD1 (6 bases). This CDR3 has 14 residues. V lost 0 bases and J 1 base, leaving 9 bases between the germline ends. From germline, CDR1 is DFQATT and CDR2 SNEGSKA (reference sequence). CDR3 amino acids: CSARDGQTNTEAFF. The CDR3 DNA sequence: TGCAGTGCTAGAGATGGACAGACGAACACTGAAGCTTTCTTT.